These T cell receptor beta chains were read from a single sample in a study of cytomegalovirus exposure and HLA in healthy donors. TCRdb's table, derived via immunoSEQ multiplex PCR, lists solely in-frame clones and lacks some. This sample yields some 60,000 clones, of which 83% are seen a single time; roughly 1.6% belongs to the top ten. Sample: PBMCs. These TCRs come from a human donor in good health. Both conserved end residues are part of each CDR3. D genes are given only for firm matches. Rows may omit the clone size; those that give it use once, few, many or a size class.

D gene	J gene	clone size	V gene	CDR3 protein	CDR3 DNA
TRBD1	TRBJ1-2	NA	TRBV7-9	CSSSSATGVWFGYTF	TGTTCCAGCAGCTCGGCGACAGGGGTTTGGTTTGGCTACACCTTC
NA	TRBJ1-1	NA	TRBV6-6	CASTAAAKNTEAFF	TGTGCCAGCACCGCGGCGGCCAAGAACACTGAAGCTTTCTTT
NA	TRBJ1-3	NA	TRBV28	CASSGREGNTIYF	TGTGCCAGCAGCGGGAGAGAAGGAAACACCATATATTTT
NA	TRBJ1-2	NA	TRBV10-3	CAISDGQVIGGYTF	TGTGCCATCAGTGATGGTCAGGTAATCGGAGGCTACACCTTC
NA	TRBJ2-7	NA	TRBV27	CASKGQGSYEQYF	TGTGCCAGCAAGGGTCAGGGTTCTTACGAGCAGTACTTC
NA	TRBJ1-1	NA	TRBV30	CAWSLNPQVTQAFF	TGTGCCTGGAGCCTGAATCCGCAGGTGACCCAAGCTTTCTTT
TRBD1	TRBJ1-3	NA	TRBV5-4	CASSIGTGGFSGNTIYF	TGTGCCAGCAGCATCGGGACAGGGGGCTTTTCTGGAAACACCATATATTTT
TRBD2	TRBJ2-7	NA	TRBV11-2	CASSAAGTRGLYEQYF	TGTGCCAGCAGCGCAGCCGGGACTAGAGGTCTCTACGAGCAGTACTTC
NA	TRBJ2-7	NA	TRBV7-2	CASSLAPDRYYEQYF	TGTGCCAGCAGCTTAGCCCCCGACAGATACTACGAGCAGTACTTC
NA	TRBJ1-2	NA	TRBV30	CAWSTGNYGYTF	TGTGCCTGGAGTACAGGAAACTATGGCTACACCTTC
TRBD2	TRBJ2-7	once	TRBV4-1	CASSRSGSSYEQYF	TGCGCCAGCAGCCGTAGCGGGAGCTCCTACGAGCAGTACTTC
TRBD1	TRBJ1-2	few	TRBV7-3	CASSPWGQPNYGYTF	TGTGCCAGCAGCCCCTGGGGACAGCCTAACTATGGCTACACCTTC
TRBD2	TRBJ2-1	NA	TRBV15	CATSRGAGGQFF	TGTGCCACCAGCAGAGGGGCGGGAGGACAGTTCTTC
NA	TRBJ2-2	NA	TRBV10-1	CASSTRGDGELFF	TGCGCCAGCAGTACCAGGGGAGACGGGGAGCTGTTTTTT
NA	TRBJ2-7	few	TRBV28	CASSINLSSYEQYF	TGTGCCAGCAGTATCAATTTGAGCTCCTACGAGCAGTACTTC
TRBD1	TRBJ1-2	NA	TRBV28	CASSMLGQGPSNYGYTF	TGTGCCAGCAGCATGCTGGGACAGGGTCCCTCTAACTATGGCTACACCTTC
NA	TRBJ1-4	once	TRBV14	CASSLQNEKLFF	TGTGCCAGCAGCCTCCAGAATGAAAAACTGTTTTTT
NA	TRBJ2-5	NA	TRBV5-1	CASSLSGRQETQYF	TGCGCCAGCAGCTTGTCAGGGCGTCAAGAGACCCAGTACTTC
NA	TRBJ1-2	NA	TRBV5-1	CASSLATDTNYGYTF	TGCGCCAGCAGCTTGGCCACGGACACTAACTATGGCTACACCTTC
TRBD1	TRBJ2-1	few	TRBV10-3	CAITGQGNDEQFF	TGTGCCATCACCGGACAGGGTAACGATGAGCAGTTCTTC
NA	TRBJ2-5	NA	TRBV7-8	CASSFLRILEETQYF	TGTGCCAGCAGCTTCTTACGGATTTTGGAGGAGACCCAGTACTTC
NA	TRBJ2-7	NA	TRBV30	CAWSRRGLDEQYF	TGTGCCTGGAGTCGGAGGGGGCTCGACGAGCAGTACTTC
TRBD2	TRBJ2-7	NA	TRBV14	CASSRASGSYYEQYF	TGTGCCAGCAGCCGGGCTAGCGGGTCTTACTACGAGCAGTACTTC
TRBD1	TRBJ2-1	NA	TRBV28	CASSPQTGPYNEQFF	TGTGCCAGCAGCCCACAGACAGGGCCATACAATGAGCAGTTCTTC
NA	TRBJ1-1	NA	TRBV27	CASSLTQGLAEAFF	TGTGCCAGCAGTTTAACCCAGGGACTGGCGGAAGCTTTCTTT
TRBD1	TRBJ2-5	few	TRBV19	CASSINRGQETQYF	TGTGCCAGTAGTATTAACAGGGGGCAAGAGACCCAGTACTTC
NA	TRBJ1-1	NA	TRBV2	CASSVTGNTEAFF	TGTGCCAGCAGTGTGACAGGGAACACTGAAGCTTTCTTT
TRBD1	TRBJ1-5	NA	TRBV18	CASSPDRASLYSNQPQHF	TGTGCCAGCTCACCTGACAGGGCAAGCCTGTATAGCAATCAGCCCCAGCATTTT
NA	TRBJ2-1	once	TRBV7-3	CASSLGGSPNEQFF	TGTGCCAGCAGCCTAGGTGGTAGCCCTAATGAGCAGTTCTTC
NA	TRBJ2-3	few	TRBV27	CASSFGSIGDTQYF	TGTGCCAGCAGTTTCGGGTCGATAGGAGATACGCAGTATTTT
NA	TRBJ2-1	NA	TRBV30	CAWSLTRHNEQFF	TGTGCCTGGAGTTTAACTAGACACAATGAGCAGTTCTTC
NA	TRBJ2-1	NA	TRBV4-2	CASSHGVDSGQFF	TGTGCCAGCAGCCACGGCGTGGACTCAGGGCAGTTCTTC
NA	TRBJ1-2	NA	TRBV7-6	CASSLGGGYGYTF	TGTGCCAGCAGCTTAGGAGGGGGCTATGGCTACACCTTC
TRBD1	TRBJ2-2	NA	TRBV5-1	CASSWGQTNTGELFF	TGCGCCAGCAGCTGGGGACAGACGAACACCGGGGAGCTGTTTTTT
NA	TRBJ2-5	NA	TRBV15	CATSRDIQETQYF	TGTGCCACCAGCAGAGATATCCAAGAGACCCAGTACTTC
NA	TRBJ2-2	NA	TRBV7-9	CSSSLGVDTGELFF	TGTTCCAGCAGCTTAGGCGTGGACACCGGGGAGCTGTTTTTT
NA	TRBJ2-7	NA	TRBV4-1	CASSHLLISYEQYF	TGCGCCAGCAGCCATTTACTCATCTCCTACGAGCAGTACTTC
TRBD2	TRBJ2-1	NA	TRBV7-3	CASSLGSGSSVYNEQFF	TGTGCCAGCAGCTTGGGGAGCGGGAGTAGTGTATACAATGAGCAGTTCTTC
TRBD2	TRBJ2-5	NA	TRBV28	CASRSAGEAETQYF	TGTGCCAGCAGGTCAGCGGGAGAGGCAGAGACCCAGTACTTC
NA	TRBJ2-1	few	TRBV27	CASSIETGSNEQFF	TGTGCCAGCAGTATCGAAACAGGGAGCAATGAGCAGTTCTTC
NA	TRBJ2-7	NA	TRBV19	CASSRAGISYEQYF	TGTGCCAGTAGTAGGGCAGGGATCTCCTACGAGCAGTACTTC
TRBD2	TRBJ2-1	NA	TRBV7-3	CASSFSGGDHEQFF	TGTGCCAGCAGCTTTAGCGGGGGGGACCATGAGCAGTTCTTC
TRBD1	TRBJ1-1	NA	TRBV9	CASSPTGGGGPAEAFF	TGTGCCAGCAGCCCAACAGGGGGCGGGGGGCCCGCCGAAGCTTTCTTT
NA	TRBJ2-3	NA	TRBV28	CATSPPGSWSPRTDTQYF	TGTGCCACCTCCCCCCCGGGGTCTTGGTCCCCTCGCACAGATACGCAGTATTTT
NA	TRBJ1-4	NA	TRBV7-2	CASKDSAQEKLFF	TGTGCCAGCAAGGACAGCGCACAAGAAAAACTGTTTTTT
TRBD1	TRBJ2-7	NA	TRBV29-1	CSVEDRSYEQYF	TGCAGCGTTGAGGACAGGTCCTACGAGCAGTACTTC
NA	TRBJ1-2	NA	TRBV6-5	CASRYSTYGYTF	TGTGCCAGCCGATACAGTACCTATGGCTACACCTTC
NA	TRBJ2-1	NA	TRBV2	CASKRTVPYNEQFF	TGTGCCAGCAAAAGGACAGTTCCATACAATGAGCAGTTCTTC
TRBD1	TRBJ1-4	NA	TRBV5-1	CASSSRQGAANEKLFF	TGCGCCAGCAGCTCCAGACAGGGGGCGGCTAATGAAAAACTGTTTTTT
TRBD1	TRBJ2-3	NA	TRBV7-9	CSSSFGQGGDTQYF	TGTTCCAGCAGCTTCGGACAGGGAGGAGATACGCAGTATTTT
NA	TRBJ2-4	NA	TRBV28	CASSSPGLLDIQYF	TGTGCCAGCAGCTCCCCGGGTCTCCTGGACATTCAGTACTTC
NA	TRBJ2-5	NA	TRBV2	CASNGGGWETQYF	TGTGCCAGCAACGGGGGTGGGTGGGAGACCCAGTACTTC
NA	TRBJ2-5	NA	TRBV7-9	CASSRTGIQETQYF	TGTGCCAGCAGCCGTACAGGGATCCAAGAGACCCAGTACTTC
NA	TRBJ2-7	NA	TRBV19	CASSPRLGPYEQYF	TGTGCCAGTAGTCCAAGACTAGGCCCCTACGAGCAGTACTTC
TRBD1	TRBJ1-5	NA	TRBV6-6	CASRPGTGVPQPQHF	TGTGCCAGCAGACCGGGGACAGGAGTTCCTCAGCCCCAGCATTTT
TRBD1	TRBJ1-1	NA	TRBV7-8	CASSQGQVEAFF	TGTGCCAGCAGCCAGGGACAGGTTGAAGCTTTCTTT
NA	TRBJ1-5	few	TRBV19	CASSEHPNQPQHF	TGTGCCAGTAGTGAACACCCTAATCAGCCCCAGCATTTT
TRBD1	TRBJ2-3	NA	TRBV15	CATRTQGAITPDTQYF	TGTGCCACCCGGACCCAGGGGGCAATCACGCCAGATACGCAGTATTTT
NA	TRBJ2-6	NA	TRBV7-3	CASSPRVSGANVLTF	TGTGCCAGCAGCCCCAGGGTCTCTGGGGCCAACGTCCTGACTTTC